The present entry profiles one T cell receptor (beta chain) with its context. This specimen comes from a study of T cell responses to AZD1222 COVID-19 vaccine. This table comes from immunoSEQ multiplex PCR, and its TCRdb copy is limited to in-frame clones, with some not included. The sample consists of 90,000 to 120,000 clones, around 89% of them appearing once. The source of this sequence is an adult in good health. Specimen: peripheral blood, collected on day 0 of AZD1222 vaccination.

The CDR3 nucleotides are TGCGCCAGCAGCCGGATGGGGCCAGATACGCAGTATTTT. It codes for CASSRMGPDTQYF. V gene TRBV5-1 combines with J gene TRBJ2-3; perhaps TRBD1 as D (5 bases). CDR1 SGHRS and CDR2 YFSETQ come from the germline V gene. Trimming removed 4 bases at V and 4 bases at J, with 10 bases between. CDR3 length: 13 amino acids.